The clone carrying this T cell receptor beta chain has ten or more counts. These data belong to a study of early T cells in non-severe SARS-CoV-2 infection. CDR3 length: 15 amino acids. Trimming left V 2 bases short and J 4 bases short, with 13 bases between. Germline V lookup: CDR1 SGHTA, CDR2 FQGTGA. Individual cDNA molecules received unique molecular identifiers during library preparation. One entry per CDR3 protein, called by TCRdb with MiXCR from the 5' RACE reads. The data contain 20,000 to 30,000 distinct CDR3 sequences, roughly 4% of them seen just once; the ten biggest clones take up 4.4%. The receptor was isolated from an adult who was a healthcare worker with PCR-confirmed SARS-CoV-2 infection or an uninfected control (not recorded which). The sequencing input was whole blood. The chain combines TRBV7-3 with TRBJ2-3; D may be TRBD2 (6 bases). CDR3 nucleotide sequence: TGTGCCAGCAGCTTATCCTCTAGCGACGCAGATACGCAGTATTTT. It encodes CASSLSSSDADTQYF.